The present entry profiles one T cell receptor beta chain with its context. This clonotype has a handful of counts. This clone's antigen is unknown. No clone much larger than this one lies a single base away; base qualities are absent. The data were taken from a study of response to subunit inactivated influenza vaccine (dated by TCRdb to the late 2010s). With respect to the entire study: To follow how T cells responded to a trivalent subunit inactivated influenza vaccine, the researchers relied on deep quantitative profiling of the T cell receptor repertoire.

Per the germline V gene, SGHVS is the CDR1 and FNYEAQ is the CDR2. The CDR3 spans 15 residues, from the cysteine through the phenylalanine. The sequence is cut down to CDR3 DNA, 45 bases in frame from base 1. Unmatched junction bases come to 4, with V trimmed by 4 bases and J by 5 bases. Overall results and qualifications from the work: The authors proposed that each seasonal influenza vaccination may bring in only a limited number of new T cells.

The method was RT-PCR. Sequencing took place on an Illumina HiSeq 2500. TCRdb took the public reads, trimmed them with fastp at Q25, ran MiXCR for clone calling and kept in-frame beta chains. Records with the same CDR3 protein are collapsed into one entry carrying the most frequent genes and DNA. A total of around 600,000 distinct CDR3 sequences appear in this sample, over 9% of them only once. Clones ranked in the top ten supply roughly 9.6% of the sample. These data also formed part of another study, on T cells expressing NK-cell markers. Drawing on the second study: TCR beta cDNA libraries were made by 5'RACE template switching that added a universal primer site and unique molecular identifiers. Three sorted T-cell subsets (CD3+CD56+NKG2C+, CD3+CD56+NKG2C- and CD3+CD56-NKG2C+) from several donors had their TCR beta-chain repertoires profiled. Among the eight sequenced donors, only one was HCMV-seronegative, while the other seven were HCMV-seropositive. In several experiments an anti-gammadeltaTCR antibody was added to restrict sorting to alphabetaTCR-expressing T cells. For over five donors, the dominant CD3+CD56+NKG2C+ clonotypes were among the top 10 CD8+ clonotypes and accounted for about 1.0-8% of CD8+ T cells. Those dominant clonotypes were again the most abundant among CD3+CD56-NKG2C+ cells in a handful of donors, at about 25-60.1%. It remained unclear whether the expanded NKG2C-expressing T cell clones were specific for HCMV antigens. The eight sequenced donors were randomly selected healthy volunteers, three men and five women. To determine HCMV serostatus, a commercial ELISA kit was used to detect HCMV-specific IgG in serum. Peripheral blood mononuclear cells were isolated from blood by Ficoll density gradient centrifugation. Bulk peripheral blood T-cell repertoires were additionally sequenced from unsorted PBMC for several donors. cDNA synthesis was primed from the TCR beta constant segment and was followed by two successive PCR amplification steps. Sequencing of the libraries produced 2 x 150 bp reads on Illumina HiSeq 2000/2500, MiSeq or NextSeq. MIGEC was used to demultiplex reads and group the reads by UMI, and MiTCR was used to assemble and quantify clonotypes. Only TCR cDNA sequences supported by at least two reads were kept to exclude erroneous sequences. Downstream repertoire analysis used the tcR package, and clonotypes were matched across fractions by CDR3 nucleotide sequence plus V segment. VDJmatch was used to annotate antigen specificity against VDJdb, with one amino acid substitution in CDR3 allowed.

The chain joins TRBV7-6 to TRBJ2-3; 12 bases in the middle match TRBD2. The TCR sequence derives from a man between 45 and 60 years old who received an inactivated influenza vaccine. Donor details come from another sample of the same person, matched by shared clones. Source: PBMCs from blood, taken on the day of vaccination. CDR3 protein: CASSSLAGGLDTQYF. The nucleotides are TGTGCCAGCAGCTCACTAGCGGGAGGTTTAGATACGCAGTATTTT.